This TCR beta chain came from a study of T cell repertoires in cytomegalovirus infection. Looking at the study overall: Well-studied HLA-B-restricted CMV epitopes were used in the study alongside recently identified HLA-C-restricted ones. Both CMV infection and a matching HLA type were indicated by public TCR beta signatures.

At least ten counts were recorded for this clonotype. Its antigen is as yet unknown. In TCRdb, the reads were re-called with MiXCR into one record per CDR3 protein. The sample has 680,000 or so distinct CDR3 sequences, roughly 36% seen once. Study outcomes and limitations: Ex vivo, HLA-C-restricted CMV-specific TCR beta clonotypes prevailed over the rest of the response.

Sequenced material: cultured PBMCs, taken from culture after CMV antigen stimulation. The receptor's source is a human donor in good health (CMV status not recorded). Some clones in this sample may be carry-over from other donors' samples.

Here the CDR3 reads CASSDGFPNTEAFF. CDR3 DNA: TGTGCCAGCAGCGACGGTTTCCCGAACACTGAAGCTTTCTTT. J is TRBJ1-1 and V is TRBV7-2; D is unclear. Per the germline V gene, CDR1 is SGHTA and CDR2 is FQGNSA. This CDR3 is built from 14 residues. The V end was cut by 5 bases, the J end by 1 base, with 11 bases between.